Shown below are 9 T cell receptor beta chains from a single sample sequenced in a study of cytomegalovirus exposure and HLA in healthy donors. PCR used 60 Vbeta primers and 13 Jbeta primers. Assay: immunoSEQ multiplex PCR; the TCRdb copy retains only in-frame clones and omits some. The repertoire holds some 150,000 clones, with approximately 87% as singletons. Sequenced: PBMCs. All receptors derive from a woman aged 25 to 39 in good health and CMV-seronegative.

The J gene is TRBJ1-4, the V gene TRBV30, with D tentatively TRBD1 (6 bases). The CDR3 is made up of 14 amino acids. V shed 4 bases and J shed 5 bases, with 14 bases lying between them. Germline CDR1 is GTSNPN and CDR2 is SVGIG (reference sequence). The CDR3 reads CAWNLDRTNEKLFF. CDR3 in DNA: TGTGCCTGGAACCTAGACAGGACAAATGAAAAACTGTTTTTT.

The V gene is TRBV7-2, the J gene TRBJ2-1, with TRBD2 matching over 7 bases. From germline, CDR1 is SGHTA and CDR2 FQGNSA. J gave up 7 bases and V 2 bases, and 8 bases lay outside the gene matches. The CDR3 totals 15 residues. The CDR3, as DNA: TGTGCCAGCAGCTTACGGTCTAGCGGTCTTAATGAGCAGTTCTTC. It codes for CASSLRSSGLNEQFF.

V is TRBV27 and J is TRBJ2-7, with D tentatively TRBD1 (5 bases). Trimming pared 0 bases from V and 6 bases from J, leaving 12 bases between. Germline assignment: CDR1 MNHEY and CDR2 SMNVEV (reference sequence). This CDR3 is built from 14 residues. The CDR3 DNA reads as TGTGCCAGCAGTTTATCCGCCCACAGGTCCGAGCAGTACTTC. It encodes CASSLSAHRSEQYF.

This chain joins TRBV6-1 and TRBJ1-2; possible D gene TRBD1, 6 bases. Germline V lookup: CDR1 MNHNS, CDR2 SASEGT. The CDR3 is made up of 15 amino acids. V was pared by 1 base and J by 4 bases, with 13 bases between. DNA of the CDR3: TGTGCCAGCAGTGAAGGGGAGGGGGAAGGCTATGGCTACACCTTC. This sequence encodes CASSEGEGEGYGYTF.

The genes are TRBV5-1 and TRBJ2-2, with D uncertain. CDR1 is SGHRS, CDR2 YFSETQ, per germline. This CDR3 is built from 14 residues. Trimming took off 2 bases at V and 2 bases at J, with 7 bases between the two ends. The CDR3, as DNA: TGCGCCAGCAGCTTTACGCGCAACACCGGGGAGCTGTTTTTT. Encoded protein: CASSFTRNTGELFF.

V usage is TRBV13 and J usage is TRBJ1-1; 9 bases are a match to TRBD1. The ends lost 5 bases at V and 6 bases at J; junction bases unmatched: 7. CDR1 and CDR2 (germline): PRHDT, FYEKMQ (reference sequence). This CDR3 region has 14 residues. The CDR3 reads CASSPWTGDPEAFF. The DNA for the CDR3 is TGTGCCAGCAGCCCGTGGACAGGGGACCCTGAAGCTTTCTTT. The full variable domain, completed using reference TRBV13 and TRBJ1-1, is AAGVIQSPRHLIKEKRETATLKCYPIPRHDTVYWYQQGPGQDPQFLISFYEKMQSDKGSIPDRFSAQQFSDYHSELNMSSLELGDSALYFCASSPWTGDPEAFFGQGTRLTVV.

Notes on this clone: One end of the junction does not line up with germline, which may come from a read error. The chain carries TRBV18 and TRBJ1-1, with a weak D call TRBD1 (6 bases). This CDR3 is 14 amino acids long. Germline values: CDR1 KGHSH, CDR2 LQKENI. CDR3 sequence: CASAPYRERTEAFF. CDR3 sequence (DNA): TGTGCCAGCGCACCCTACAGGGAAAGGACTGAAGCTTTCTTT.

The J gene is TRBJ2-3, the V gene TRBV6-1; weak D call: TRBD1 (6 bases). The CDR3 sequence is 15 residues long. CDR1 is MNHNS, CDR2 SASEGT, per germline. The V and J ends lost 4 bases and 3 bases respectively, with 14 bases between them. The CDR3 loop reads CASSVLRGSTDTQYF. For the CDR3, the DNA is TGTGCCAGCAGTGTTCTTAGGGGGTCGACAGATACGCAGTATTTT.

This chain connects TRBV28 to TRBJ2-1, with D uncertain. The germline V and J ends were trimmed by 3 bases and 0 bases, with 15 bases remaining between them. The CDR3 runs to 17 residues. The V gene's germline CDR1 is MDHEN and CDR2 SYDVKM. CDR3 sequence (DNA): TGTGCCAGCAGTTTCCCACTTACAGCCCTCTCCTACAATGAGCAGTTCTTC. Translated: CASSFPLTALSYNEQFF.